Listed below are T cell receptor beta chains from one sample, sequenced in a study of beta chain features in type 1 diabetes. Method: immunoSEQ multiplex PCR; TCRdb's copy keeps in-frame clones and lacks some. The repertoire holds some 48,000 clones, with around 40% as singletons. Sequencing input: stem cell memory CD4+ T cells from blood. These receptors all come from a man aged 25 to 45 with type 1 diabetes. Both conserved end residues are part of each CDR3. The D gene is left open where the match is weak. Clone size is stated in some rows and not others, as once, few, many or a class when expanded.

V	J	D	size	DNA	CDR3
TRBV5-1	TRBJ2-1	.	.	TGCGCCAGCAGCTTAGGGGGTGAGCAGTTCTTC	CASSLGGEQFF
TRBV4-3	TRBJ1-2	.	few	TGCGCCAGCAGCCAAGGACCGGGTATAAGGGGCTACACCTTC	CASSQGPGIRGYTF
TRBV4-1	TRBJ2-2	.	.	TGCGCCAGCAGCCAAGGGACAACCGGGGAGCTGTTTTTT	CASSQGTTGELFF
TRBV4-1	TRBJ2-3	TRBD2	few	TGCGCCAGCAGCCCGACTAGCGGGAGCACAGATACGCAGTATTTT	CASSPTSGSTDTQYF
TRBV7-2	TRBJ2-1	TRBD2	few	TGTGCCAGCAGACGAGGACTAGCGGCCTCCTACAATGAGCAGTTCTTC	CASRRGLAASYNEQFF
TRBV29-1	TRBJ2-1	.	.	TGCAGCGGTTCCAAAAGCGGGCTCTCCTACAATGAGCAGTTCTTC	CSGSKSGLSYNEQFF
TRBV7-2	TRBJ2-1	TRBD1	.	TGTGCCAGCAGCAGCCGGGACAGATCCAATGAGCAGTTCTTC	CASSSRDRSNEQFF
TRBV28	TRBJ2-3	TRBD2	.	TGTGCCAGCAGCCAGCGACTAGCGGGAGACACAGATACGCAGTATTTT	CASSQRLAGDTDTQYF
TRBV19	TRBJ2-1	TRBD2	few	TGTGCCAGTAGTATAGGACTAGCGGGTAGCTCCTACAATGAGCAGTTCTTC	CASSIGLAGSSYNEQFF
TRBV5-1	TRBJ2-1	.	.	TGCGCCAGCAGCTTCCAAGGGGGCTCCTACAATGAGCAGTTCTTC	CASSFQGGSYNEQFF
TRBV10-3	TRBJ2-3	TRBD1	once	TGTGCCATCGGGGACAGGGGGCGAAGCACAGATACGCAGTATTTT	CAIGDRGRSTDTQYF
TRBV18	TRBJ1-2	.	few	TGTGCCAGCTCGGCAACGAACAGGGATTATGGCTACACCTTC	CASSATNRDYGYTF
TRBV28	TRBJ1-5	TRBD1	.	TGTGCCAGCAGTTCCTTCGGGACAGGACCTAGCAATCAGCCCCAGCATTTT	CASSSFGTGPSNQPQHF
TRBV6-5	TRBJ2-3	.	few	TGTGCCAGCACCGGTCTAGCAGAAAGTCCAGATACGCAGTATTTT	CASTGLAESPDTQYF
TRBV20-1	TRBJ2-5	.	.	TGCAGTGCTAGAGTTCGAGAGACCCAGTACTTC	CSARVRETQYF
TRBV9	TRBJ2-6	.	few	TGTGCCAGCAGCGTAGGACACTCTGGGGCCAACGTCCTGACTTTC	CASSVGHSGANVLTF